The 27 T cell receptor beta chains below all came from one sample that was sequenced in a study of OX40 agonist ivuxolimab in advanced cancers. Data came from immunoSEQ multiplex PCR; TCRdb stores just in-frame clones and leaves some out. The sample includes about 77,000 clones, more than 80% of them seen just once. Sequenced material: CD4+ or CD8+ T cells sorted from blood, taken in a trial of the OX40 agonist ivuxolimab. The receptors shown here come from an adult with an advanced solid tumor such as melanoma, head and neck, liver or kidney cancer.

This clone was counted only a few times. This chain uses TRBV5-4 with TRBJ1-2; weak D call: TRBD1 (6 bases). The germline CDR1 and CDR2 sequences are SGHNT and YYREEE (reference sequence). There are 15 residues in the CDR3. V was pared by 4 bases and J by 1 base, with 14 bases between. CDR3 DNA: TGTGCCAGCAGCGCATTCGACAGGAATAACTATGGCTACACCTTC. This encodes CASSAFDRNNYGYTF.

The V call is TRBV2, the J call TRBJ2-3; TRBD2 agrees at 11 bases. V lost 8 bases, J lost 7 bases, and 11 bases stayed unmatched. This CDR3 contains 15 residues. From germline, CDR1 is SNHLY and CDR2 FYNNEI. The CDR3 sequence is CASPISGGAEYTQYF. CDR3 DNA: TGTGCCAGCCCCATTAGCGGGGGGGCTGAATATACGCAGTATTTT.

The chain employs TRBV5-1 and TRBJ1-6, with 8 bases lining up with TRBD1. CDR3 length equals 17 residues. Unmatched junction bases numbered 9, after V lost 1 base and J lost 6 bases. The germline V gene has CDR1 SGHRS and CDR2 YFSETQ. In nucleotides, the CDR3 is TGCGCCAGCAGCTTGTACCGCCAGGGGGCTAGTAATTCACCCCTCCACTTT. This gives the protein CASSLYRQGASNSPLHF.

The V call is TRBV6-1, the J call TRBJ2-3; D not resolved. Germline V lookup: CDR1 MNHNS, CDR2 SASEGT. V lost 6 bases to trimming and J lost 5 bases, with 9 bases between them. This CDR3 contains 12 residues. CDR3 in amino acids: CASRQKLDTQYF. CDR3 sequence (DNA): TGTGCCAGCAGACAGAAGTTAGATACGCAGTATTTT.

The chain recombines TRBV5-5 with TRBJ1-5; 7 nucleotides line up with TRBD1. CDR3 length: 15 amino acids. The germline V gene encodes CDR1 SGHKS and CDR2 YYEKEE (reference sequence). V gave up 3 bases and J gave up 6 bases; unmatched junction bases: 9. The CDR3 protein is CASSSGTEDIQPQHF. CDR3 DNA: TGTGCCAGCAGCTCAGGGACAGAGGATATTCAGCCCCAGCATTTT. The full variable domain, in which reference TRBV5-5 and TRBJ1-5 provide the parts outside the CDR3, is DAGVTQSPTHLIKTRGQQVTLRCSPISGHKSVSWYQQVLGQGPQFIFQYYEKEERGRGNFPDRFSARQFPNYSSELNVNALLLGDSALYLCASSSGTEDIQPQHFGDGTRLSIL.

This rearrangement joins TRBV4-1 to TRBJ2-3; TRBD1 aligns across 10 bases. The germline V gene encodes CDR1 MGHRA and CDR2 YSYEKL. Trimming removed 0 bases from V and 0 bases from J; junction bases left unmatched: 12. CDR3 length: 20 amino acids. The CDR3 DNA sequence: TGCGCCAGCAGCCAAGATTTGGGGACAGGGGCCACTAGTAGCACAGATACGCAGTATTTT. Its translation is CASSQDLGTGATSSTDTQYF.

This chain links TRBV7-6 with TRBJ2-7; 8 nucleotides match TRBD2. The CDR3 consists of 13 residues. In germline, CDR1 is SGHVS, CDR2 FNYEAQ. Unmatched junction bases numbered 3, after V lost 5 bases and J lost 3 bases. This chain's CDR3 is CASSRTSSYEQYF. The CDR3 region has the DNA TGTGCCAGCAGCCGGACTAGCAGCTACGAGCAGTACTTC.

This clone was seen more than once but under ten times. The chain combines TRBV18 with TRBJ2-5; 8 bases fit TRBD1. Trimming cost V 3 bases and J 4 bases; bases outside gene matches: 7. This CDR3 has 15 amino acids. Germline V gene lookup returns CDR1 KGHSH and CDR2 LQKENI. The CDR3 region is CASSPQGQAGETQYF. The CDR3 DNA reads TGTGCCAGCTCACCCCAGGGACAGGCCGGAGAGACCCAGTACTTC.

The V call is TRBV28, the J call TRBJ1-2; D remains unclear. Trimming pared 7 bases from V and 4 bases from J, leaving 16 bases between. This CDR3 comprises 14 residues. The V gene's germline CDR1 is MDHEN and CDR2 SYDVKM. Written as DNA, the CDR3 is TGTGCCAGCACCACATTGGGCAGTCCCTATGGCTACACCTTC. Its protein is CASTTLGSPYGYTF.

The rearrangement joins TRBV2 to TRBJ2-3; D might be TRBD2 (5 bases). Trimming took 1 base from V and 3 from J, leaving 11 bases between them. Germline assignment: CDR1 SNHLY and CDR2 FYNNEI. CDR3 length: 15 amino acids. The CDR3: CASSEVLWRTDTQYF. CDR3 nucleotide sequence: TGTGCCAGCAGTGAAGTACTGTGGAGGACAGATACGCAGTATTTT.

V usage is TRBV5-4 and J usage is TRBJ1-6; a weak D match, TRBD1 (6 bases). The CDR3 has 15 residues. The germline V and J ends were trimmed by 4 bases and 7 bases, with 15 bases remaining between them. The germline gives CDR1 SGHNT, CDR2 YYREEE (reference sequence). The CDR3 protein is CASSTAQGRNSPLHF. CDR3 nucleotide sequence: TGTGCCAGCAGCACGGCGCAGGGGCGCAATTCACCCCTCCACTTT.

This clone was recorded only once. The CDR3: CASSLGPGSQETQYF. CDR3 bases: TGTGCCAGCAGCTTAGGCCCGGGGTCCCAAGAGACCCAGTACTTC. The chain joins TRBV7-9 to TRBJ2-5; the D gene is possibly TRBD2 (5 bases). Trimming removed 1 base at V and 1 base at J, with 10 bases between. Germline loops: CDR1 SEHNR, CDR2 FQNEAQ (reference sequence). This CDR3 contains 15 residues.

The chain couples TRBV9 to TRBJ2-1; 8 bases agree with TRBD2. Germline V gives CDR1 SGDLS, CDR2 YYNGEE. V dropped 3 bases and J dropped 4; count of bases not matched to a gene: 12. The CDR3 runs to 17 residues. The CDR3 coding sequence is TGTGCCAGCAGCGCCGTGCTAGCGGGCCTACCATACAATGAGCAGTTCTTC. Its protein product is CASSAVLAGLPYNEQFF.

This clone was seen a few times. The rearrangement links TRBV5-6 to TRBJ1-6; 9 bases fit TRBD1. Trimming cost V 0 bases and J 4 bases; bases outside gene matches: 8. CDR1 and CDR2 from the germline V gene are SGHDT and YYEEEE. The CDR3 extends over 18 amino acids. The CDR3 loop is CASSLASQGARYNSPLHF. The CDR3 nucleotides are TGTGCCAGCAGCTTGGCATCACAGGGGGCGAGATATAATTCACCCCTCCACTTT.

The chain carries TRBV29-1 and TRBJ2-7, with D perhaps matching TRBD1 (5 bases). The germline CDR1 and CDR2 sequences are SQVTM and ANQGSEA. Trimming pared 6 bases from V and 6 bases from J, leaving 21 bases between. The CDR3 is 14 residues long. CDR3 nucleotides: TGCAGCGTCGTACCCTTGGACACGAGCTCCGAGCAGTACTTC. Its protein product is CSVVPLDTSSEQYF.

This chain joins TRBV10-3 and TRBJ1-1; no reliable D call. The V gene's germline CDR1 is ENHRY and CDR2 SYGVKD. The V gene lost 8 bases and the J gene lost 1 base, with 8 bases spanning the gap. The CDR3 loop spans 12 amino acids. The CDR3, as DNA: TGTGCCATCGGCCCAGGGAACACTGAAGCTTTCTTT. Its protein is CAIGPGNTEAFF.

The genes are TRBV5-1 and TRBJ1-3, with 7 nucleotides matching TRBD1. Germline V gene lookup returns CDR1 SGHRS and CDR2 YFSETQ. The CDR3 covers 14 residues. The V and J ends lost 7 bases and 2 bases, in that order; junction bases with no gene match: 6. This CDR3 reads CASRDGQAGNTIYF. The DNA for the CDR3 is TGCGCCAGCCGGGACGGACAGGCTGGAAACACCATATATTTT. Supplemented by reference TRBV5-1 and TRBJ1-3, the full variable domain reads KAGVTQTPRYLIKTRGQQVTLSCSPISGHRSVSWYQQTPGQGLQFLFEYFSETQRNKGNFPGRFSGRQFSNSRSEMNVSTLELGDSALYLCASRDGQAGNTIYFGEGSWLTVV.

This clone was counted a few times. CDR3 DNA sequence: TGTGCCAGTAGTACCGATCGGGGGCAGTCAGATACGCAGTATTTT. Encoded protein: CASSTDRGQSDTQYF. V gene TRBV19 combines with J gene TRBJ2-3, with D perhaps given as TRBD1 or TRBD2 (6 bases each). The CDR3 loop spans 15 amino acids. The ends were cut back, 4 bases at V and 4 bases at J, with 15 bases in the middle. CDR1 and CDR2 from the germline V gene are LNHDA and SQIVND (reference sequence).

The chain uses TRBV7-6 and TRBJ2-3; 8 bases match TRBD2. V gave up 5 bases and J gave up 6 bases; unmatched junction bases: 1. CDR3 length equals 12 residues. CDR1 and CDR2 from the germline V gene are SGHVS and FNYEAQ. The CDR3, as DNA: TGTGCCAGCAGCCAGCGGGGGGATACGCAGTATTTT. Translation: CASSQRGDTQYF.

The rearrangement joins TRBV11-2 to TRBJ1-1; the match to TRBD1 covers 11 bases. The germline CDR1 and CDR2 sequences are SGHAT and FQNNGV. The CDR3 loop spans 13 amino acids. Trimming at V came to 11 bases and at J to 4 bases, leaving 6 bases not matched to a gene. For the CDR3, the DNA is TGTGCCGGGTTAGGGACAGGGGGCACTGAAGCTTTCTTT. It translates to CAGLGTGGTEAFF.

The chain links TRBV30 to TRBJ1-2; 7 bases agree with TRBD1. After removal of 1 base from V and 4 bases from J, the junction contained 0 bases not matched to a gene. This CDR3 has 12 residues. CDR1 is GTSNPN and CDR2 is SVGIG in the germline V gene (reference sequence). CDR3 amino acids: CAWSGDSYGYTF. In nucleotides, the CDR3 is TGTGCCTGGAGTGGGGACAGCTATGGCTACACCTTC.

The chain has TRBV18 and TRBJ1-2; D uncertain. Trimming stripped 3 bases from V and 1 base from J, with 6 bases between. The CDR3 consists of 13 residues. The V gene's germline CDR1 is KGHSH and CDR2 LQKENI. The CDR3 nucleotides are TGTGCCAGCTCACCGAAGGATAACTATGGCTACACCTTC. Amino acids: CASSPKDNYGYTF.

The CDR3 region has the DNA TGTGCCAGCAGTTTAAGACAGGCAGCCTACAATGAGCAGTTCTTC. As protein: CASSLRQAAYNEQFF. The chain carries TRBV27 and TRBJ2-1, with D possibly TRBD1 on 6 matching bases. V gave up 2 bases and J gave up 2 bases, with 10 bases separating them. The V gene's germline CDR1 is MNHEY and CDR2 SMNVEV (reference sequence). This CDR3 has 15 residues.

The rearrangement links TRBV4-1 to TRBJ1-2; 8 bases agree with TRBD1. Germline values: CDR1 MGHRA, CDR2 YSYEKL. Trimming took 3 bases from V and 4 from J; bases not matched to a gene: 4. This CDR3 spans 14 amino acids. This CDR3 reads CASSHWTGLYGYTF. The CDR3 bases are TGCGCCAGCAGCCATTGGACAGGGCTCTATGGCTACACCTTC.

The V gene is TRBV30, the J gene TRBJ2-7; 8 bases agree with TRBD1. This CDR3 contains 14 residues. The V gene's germline CDR1 is GTSNPN and CDR2 SVGIG (reference sequence). V trimming: 8 bases; J trimming: 2 bases; junction bases outside the gene matches: 11. This CDR3 is CALTGVLGAYEQYF. The CDR3 DNA reads as TGTGCCCTGACAGGGGTCCTGGGGGCCTACGAGCAGTACTTC.

The V call is TRBV18, the J call TRBJ2-3; D gene unclear. The V end lost 2 bases, the J end lost 0 bases, and 6 bases lay between the germline ends. Germline V CDR1 and CDR2: KGHSH, LQKENI. The CDR3 spans 14 residues. DNA for the CDR3: TGTGCCAGCTCACCAGGAGCGAGCACAGATACGCAGTATTTT. Translated, it gives CASSPGASTDTQYF. The whole variable domain, remainder taken from reference TRBV18 and TRBJ2-3, is NAGVMQNPRHLVRRRGQEARLRCSPMKGHSHVYWYRQLPEEGLKFMVYLQKENIIDESGMPKERFSAEFPKEGPSILRIQQVVRGDSAAYFCASSPGASTDTQYFGPGTRLTVL.

The chain couples TRBV27 to TRBJ1-6; D is uncertain. V dropped 6 bases and J dropped 1 base, with 13 bases sitting between them. Germline V gene lookup returns CDR1 MNHEY and CDR2 SMNVEV (reference sequence). CDR3 length equals 16 residues. The CDR3, as DNA: TGTGCCAGCAGGCAATTACAGCGTTCCTATAATTCACCCCTCCACTTT. Translating it yields CASRQLQRSYNSPLHF.